This TCR beta chain was captured by sequencing in a study of T-cell reconstitution after alpha-beta-depleted transplantation in children. This clonotype was seen more than once but under ten times. For TCRbeta, the library was prepared with unique molecular identifiers. TCRdb analysed the PCR reads with MiXCR anew, one entry per CDR3 protein. The data contain 450,000 to 550,000 distinct CDR3 sequences, approximately 10% of them singletons. V shed 3 bases and J shed 7 bases, with 13 bases lying between them. The CDR3 is 15 residues long. The TCR sequence derives from a female patient between 2 and 15 years old who had a stem cell transplant for aplastic anemia, so the T cells may come from the graft donor. Material: PBMCs, mostly from graft donor cells, obtained 180 days after TCRalphabeta/CD19-depleted stem cell transplant. This chain joins TRBV12-3 or TRBV12-4 and TRBJ1-6, with D unresolved. The DNA of the CDR3 is TGTGCCAGCAGTTTGCTCCCGTGGTTCAATTCACCCCTCCACTTT. This translates into CASSLLPWFNSPLHF.